This TCR beta chain originates from a study of blood T cell repertoires in COVID-19 (TCRdb year 2020). Concerning the study at large: The collaborator samples originated in the United States, Italy and Spain and spanned the acute and convalescent phases of COVID-19. Deeply sampled blood TCRbeta repertoires from subjects exposed to, actively infected with, or recovered from COVID-19 were included in the dataset. Where available, HLA class I and class II types were taken from metadata supplied by the sample provider and were not determined by assay-based typing. The sample metadata nearly always contained a de-identified subject ID, COVID-19 status, age in years and sex. The repertoires were released in a freely available public database intended as a resource for research on the immune response to SARS-CoV-2. The samples were drawn from two sources: the first 160 participants of the ongoing ImmuneRACE study, and 1,254 subjects contributed by 6 global collaborators. The prospective study material was composed of cDNA or gDNA derived from T cells, B-cell-depleted T cells, or PBMCs.

The CDR3 contains 14 residues, cysteine and phenylalanine counted. CDR3 DNA only is kept here, 42 bases in frame from base 1. As encoded in the germline V gene, CDR1 is SGDLS while CDR2 is YYNGEE. The junction shows trimming of 4 bases on V and 2 bases on J, and the gene matches do not reach 5 bases of it. Summary of the overall study and its limitations: Clinical and demographic metadata were provided uncurated, with the amount varying by source and participant.

At one collaborating source in Seattle, patients were enrolled during active infection and were followed longitudinally through the course of disease. Each collaborating institution followed its own protocols to collect whole blood in K2EDTA tubes. For TCRbeta analysis, collaborator samples were shipped as frozen whole blood, as isolated PBMCs, or as DNA extracted from either sample type. This clone turned up a few times. This receptor's antigen is unknown. Nothing much larger sits one base from this clone, and base qualities are not available. The immunoSEQ Assay, a bias-controlled multiplex PCR, was used to amplify TCRbeta CDR3 regions from genomic DNA. The authors processed their data as follows. The number of nucleated cells in each sample was estimated from the amplification of reference gene primers within the assay. To quantify the absolute abundance of each unique TCRbeta CDR3 rearrangement, sequence reads were collapsed and filtered. Productive Simpson clonality was computed per sample as the square root of Simpson's diversity index over productive rearrangements. Not all clones reach the TCRdb copy of this immuneACCESS table, which keeps in-frame sequences only. Checked studies attribute under half of the gap to unresolved V genes and leave the rest unexplained. V and J calls and clone size follow that table, whereas D and trimming were derived from the DNA. Counted in this sample were 500,000 to 600,000 clones; 70% to 90% of them appeared once. Under 8.5% of the sample rests with the top ten.

The sample consisted of peripheral blood. The chain uses TRBV9 and TRBJ1-2, and TRBD1 aligns with 7 junction nucleotides. This receptor was identified in a woman aged 50 to 60 with COVID-19, enrolled during active disease. The nucleotides are TGTGCCAGCAGCCTCCAGGGACAGAACTATGGCTACACCTTC. Its protein product is CASSLQGQNYGYTF.